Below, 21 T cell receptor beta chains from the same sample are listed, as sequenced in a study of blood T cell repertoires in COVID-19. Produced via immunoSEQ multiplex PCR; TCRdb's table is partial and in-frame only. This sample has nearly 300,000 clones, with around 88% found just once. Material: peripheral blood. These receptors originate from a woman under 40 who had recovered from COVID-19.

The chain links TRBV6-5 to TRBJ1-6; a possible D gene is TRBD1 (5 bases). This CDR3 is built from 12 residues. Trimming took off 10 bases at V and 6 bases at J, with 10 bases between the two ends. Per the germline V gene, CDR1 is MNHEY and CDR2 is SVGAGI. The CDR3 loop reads CATRETNSPLHF. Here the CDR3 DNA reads TGTGCCACCAGGGAGACTAATTCACCCCTCCACTTT.

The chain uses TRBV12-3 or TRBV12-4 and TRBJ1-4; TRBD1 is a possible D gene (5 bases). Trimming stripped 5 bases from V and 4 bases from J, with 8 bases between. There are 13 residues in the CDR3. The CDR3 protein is CASSRQINEKLFF. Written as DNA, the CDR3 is TGTGCCAGCAGTCGACAGATTAATGAAAAACTGTTTTTT.

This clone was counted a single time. The CDR3 coding sequence is TGCGCCACCCGAATGGGGCAGAACACTGAAGCTTTCTTT. Translation: CATRMGQNTEAFF. The chain links TRBV5-1 to TRBJ1-1; TRBD1 is a possible D gene (5 bases). Germline assignment: CDR1 SGHRS and CDR2 YFSETQ. Deletions cut 9 bases from V and 1 base from J, with 13 bases between. The CDR3 is 13 amino acids.

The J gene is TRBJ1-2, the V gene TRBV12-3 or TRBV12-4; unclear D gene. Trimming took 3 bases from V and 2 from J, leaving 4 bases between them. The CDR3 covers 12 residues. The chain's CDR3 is CASSLRNYGYTF. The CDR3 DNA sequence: TGTGCCAGCAGTTTGAGAAACTATGGCTACACCTTC.

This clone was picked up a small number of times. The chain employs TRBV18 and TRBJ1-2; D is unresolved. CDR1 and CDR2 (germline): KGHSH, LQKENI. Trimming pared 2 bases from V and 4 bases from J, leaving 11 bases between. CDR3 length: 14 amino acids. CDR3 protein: CASSPGQQLYGYTF. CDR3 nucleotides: TGTGCCAGCTCACCAGGGCAACAGCTCTATGGCTACACCTTC.

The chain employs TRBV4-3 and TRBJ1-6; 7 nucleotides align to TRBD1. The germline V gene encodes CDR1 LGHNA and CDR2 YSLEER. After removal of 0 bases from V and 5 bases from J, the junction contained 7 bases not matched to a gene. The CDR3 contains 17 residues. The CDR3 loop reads CASSQEDRVVDNSPLHF. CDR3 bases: TGCGCCAGCAGCCAAGAAGACAGGGTGGTGGATAATTCACCCCTCCACTTT.

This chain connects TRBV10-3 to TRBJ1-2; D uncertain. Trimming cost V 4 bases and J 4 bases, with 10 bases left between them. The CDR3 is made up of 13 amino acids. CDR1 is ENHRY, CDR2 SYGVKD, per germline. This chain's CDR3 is CAISAEESYGYTF. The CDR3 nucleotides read TGTGCCATCAGTGCAGAGGAATCCTATGGCTACACCTTC.

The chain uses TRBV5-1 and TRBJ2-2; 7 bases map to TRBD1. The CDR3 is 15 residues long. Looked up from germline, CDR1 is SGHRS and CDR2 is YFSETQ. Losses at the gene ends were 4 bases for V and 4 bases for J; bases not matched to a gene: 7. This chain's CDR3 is CASSKDRDRTGELFF. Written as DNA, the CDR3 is TGCGCCAGCAGCAAAGACAGGGATCGCACCGGGGAGCTGTTTTTT.

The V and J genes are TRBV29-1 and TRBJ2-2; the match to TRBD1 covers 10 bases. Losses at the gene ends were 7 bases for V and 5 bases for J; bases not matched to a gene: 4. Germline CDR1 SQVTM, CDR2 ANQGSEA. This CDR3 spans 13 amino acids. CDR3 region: CSGGQGDTGELFF. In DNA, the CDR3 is TGCAGCGGAGGACAGGGGGATACCGGGGAGCTGTTTTTT.

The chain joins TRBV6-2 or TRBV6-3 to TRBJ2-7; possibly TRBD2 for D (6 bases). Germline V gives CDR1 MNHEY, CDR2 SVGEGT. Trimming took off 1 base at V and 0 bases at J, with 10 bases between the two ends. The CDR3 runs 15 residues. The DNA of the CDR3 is TGTGCCAGCAGTTACTTACGGGGGACCTCCTACGAGCAGTACTTC. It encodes CASSYLRGTSYEQYF.

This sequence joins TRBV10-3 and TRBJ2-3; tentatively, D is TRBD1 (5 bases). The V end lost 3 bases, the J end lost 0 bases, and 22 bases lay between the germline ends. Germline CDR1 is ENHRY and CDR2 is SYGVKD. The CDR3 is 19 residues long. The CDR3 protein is CAISDGGQGRTVSTDTQYF. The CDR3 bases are TGTGCCATCAGTGATGGTGGGCAGGGAAGGACCGTGAGCACAGATACGCAGTATTTT.

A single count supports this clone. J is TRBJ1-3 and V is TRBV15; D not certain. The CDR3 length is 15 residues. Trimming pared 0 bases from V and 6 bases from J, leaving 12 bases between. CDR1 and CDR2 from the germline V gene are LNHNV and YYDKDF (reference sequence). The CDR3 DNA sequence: TGTGCCACCAGCAGAGATCGAGGCAGCCCAAACACCATATATTTT. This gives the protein CATSRDRGSPNTIYF.

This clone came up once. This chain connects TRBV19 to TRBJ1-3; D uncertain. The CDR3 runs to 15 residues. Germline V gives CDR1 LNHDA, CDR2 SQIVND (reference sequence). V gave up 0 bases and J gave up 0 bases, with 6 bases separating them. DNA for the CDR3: TGTGCCAGTAGTATAGACGTCCTCTCTGGAAACACCATATATTTT. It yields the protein CASSIDVLSGNTIYF.

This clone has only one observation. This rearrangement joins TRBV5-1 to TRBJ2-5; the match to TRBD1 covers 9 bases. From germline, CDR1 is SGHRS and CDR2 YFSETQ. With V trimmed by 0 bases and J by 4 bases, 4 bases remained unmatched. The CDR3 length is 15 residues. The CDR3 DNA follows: TGCGCCAGCAGCTTGGACAGGGGGCAGAGAGAGACCCAGTACTTC. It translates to CASSLDRGQRETQYF.

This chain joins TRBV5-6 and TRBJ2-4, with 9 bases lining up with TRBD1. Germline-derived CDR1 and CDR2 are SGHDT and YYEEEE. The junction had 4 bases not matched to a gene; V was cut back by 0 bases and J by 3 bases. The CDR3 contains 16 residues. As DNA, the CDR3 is TGTGCCAGCAGCTTGGACAGGGGGCAAGGCAAAAACATTCAGTACTTC. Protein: CASSLDRGQGKNIQYF.

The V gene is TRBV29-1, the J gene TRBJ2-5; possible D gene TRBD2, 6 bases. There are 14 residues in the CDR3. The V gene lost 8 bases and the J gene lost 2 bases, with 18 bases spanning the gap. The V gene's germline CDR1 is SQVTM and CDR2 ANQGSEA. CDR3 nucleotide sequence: TGCAGCACCGAGGGCGGGGTAGGTCAAGAGACCCAGTACTTC. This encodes CSTEGGVGQETQYF.

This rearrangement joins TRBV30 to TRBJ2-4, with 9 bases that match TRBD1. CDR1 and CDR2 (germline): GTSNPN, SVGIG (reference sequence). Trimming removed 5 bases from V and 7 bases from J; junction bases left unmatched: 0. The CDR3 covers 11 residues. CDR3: CAWGQGNIQYF. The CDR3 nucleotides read TGTGCCTGGGGACAGGGGAACATTCAGTACTTC.

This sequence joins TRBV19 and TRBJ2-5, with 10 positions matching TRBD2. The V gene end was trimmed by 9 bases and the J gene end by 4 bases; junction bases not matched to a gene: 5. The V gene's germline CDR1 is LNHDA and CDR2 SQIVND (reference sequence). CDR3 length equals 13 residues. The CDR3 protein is CASSRTSGETQYF. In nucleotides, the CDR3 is TGTGCCAGCTCAAGGACTAGCGGAGAGACCCAGTACTTC.

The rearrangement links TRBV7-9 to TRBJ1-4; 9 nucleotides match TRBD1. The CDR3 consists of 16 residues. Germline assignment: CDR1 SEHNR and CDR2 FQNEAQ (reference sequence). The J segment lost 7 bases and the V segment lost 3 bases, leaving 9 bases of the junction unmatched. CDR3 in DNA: TGTGCCAGCAGCTTCCGGGACAGGGATATGGGTGAAAAACTGTTTTTT. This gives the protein CASSFRDRDMGEKLFF. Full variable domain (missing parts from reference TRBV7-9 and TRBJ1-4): DTGVSQNPRHKITKRGQNVTFRCDPISEHNRLYWYRQTLGQGPEFLTYFQNEAQLEKSRLLSDRFSAERPKGSFSTLEIQRTEQGDSAMYLCASSFRDRDMGEKLFFGSGTQLSVL.

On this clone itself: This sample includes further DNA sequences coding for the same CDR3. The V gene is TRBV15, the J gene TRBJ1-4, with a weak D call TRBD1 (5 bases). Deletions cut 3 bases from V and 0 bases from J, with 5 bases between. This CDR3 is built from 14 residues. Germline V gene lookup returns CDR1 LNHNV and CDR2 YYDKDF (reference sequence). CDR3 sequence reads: CATSRTATNEKLFF. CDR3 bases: TGTGCCACCAGCAGGACAGCAACTAATGAAAAACTGTTTTTT.

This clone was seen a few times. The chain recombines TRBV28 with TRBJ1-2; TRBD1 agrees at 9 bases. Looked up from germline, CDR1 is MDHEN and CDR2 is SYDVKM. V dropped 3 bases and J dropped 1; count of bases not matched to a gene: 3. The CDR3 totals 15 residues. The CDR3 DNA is TGTGCCAGCAGTTTGGGACAGGGCCATAACTATGGCTACACCTTC. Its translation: CASSLGQGHNYGYTF.